Listed here are 14 T cell receptor beta chains from one sample, sequenced in a study of blood T cells in healthy people across ages. Through a sample-barcoded 5' primer and a J-beta primer mix, a second PCR was run for roughly 7 to 11 cycles. Using its own MiXCR run on the 5' RACE reads, TCRdb lists one record per CDR3 protein. The sample comprises 780,000 or so distinct CDR3 sequences, 20% to 25% of which are singletons, and under 4.5% rests with the top ten. The same specimen was also included in a second study, on T cells of mothers and their children.

The source material was blood. The source of these receptors is a boy younger than 18 in good health.

The chain is built from TRBV27 and TRBJ1-2, with 9 bases fitting TRBD1. The germline CDR1 and CDR2 sequences are MNHEY and SMNVEV (reference sequence). The CDR3 spans 13 residues. V was pared by 2 bases and J by 7 bases, with 2 bases of the junction left unmatched. The CDR3: CASSLTGGLGYTF. The CDR3 bases are TGTGCCAGCAGTTTAACAGGGGGCCTTGGCTACACCTTC.

The chain has TRBV7-6 and TRBJ2-5; D might be TRBD1 (5 bases). The CDR3 totals 13 residues. Trimming stripped 1 base from V and 7 bases from J, with 10 bases between. Germline loops: CDR1 SGHVS, CDR2 FNYEAQ. This CDR3 is CASSLVGVGTQYF. CDR3 DNA sequence: TGTGCCAGCAGCTTAGTAGGGGTGGGGACCCAGTACTTC.

This clonotype was picked up one time. The J gene is TRBJ2-7, the V gene TRBV3-1; the D gene could be TRBD1 or TRBD2 (6 bases each). Germline values: CDR1 LGHDT, CDR2 YNNKEL (reference sequence). This CDR3 is 16 amino acids long. Trimming cost V 4 bases and J 2 bases, with 18 bases left between them. CDR3 nucleotides: TGTGCCAGCAGCCCCTATGAGGGGGGAATAGCCTACGAGCAGTACTTC. This encodes CASSPYEGGIAYEQYF.

This chain uses TRBV7-2 with TRBJ2-1, with D unresolved. Germline V lookup: CDR1 SGHTA, CDR2 FQGNSA. With 1 base removed from V and 6 bases from J, the gap between germline ends came to 7 bases. CDR3 length: 13 residues. The CDR3 region has the DNA TGTGCCAGCAGCTTAGGGCAGCGCAATGAGCAGTTCTTC. Amino acid sequence: CASSLGQRNEQFF.

The chain couples TRBV19 to TRBJ2-1; D remains ambiguous. Trimming pared 3 bases from V and 6 bases from J, leaving 9 bases between. This CDR3 has 13 residues. Germline V gene data show CDR1 as LNHDA and CDR2 as SQIVND (reference sequence). CDR3 DNA sequence: TGTGCCAGTAGTATCCGAGGCCTCAATGAGCAGTTCTTC. Protein sequence: CASSIRGLNEQFF.

In its sample, this clonotype was seen once. The V and J genes are TRBV27 and TRBJ1-5; D remains unclear. Germline V gives CDR1 MNHEY, CDR2 SMNVEV (reference sequence). The germline V and J ends were trimmed by 6 bases and 4 bases, with 10 bases remaining between them. This CDR3 region has 13 residues. For the CDR3, the DNA is TGTGCCAGCAGCATAACCTCAAATCAGCCCCAGCATTTT. It translates to CASSITSNQPQHF.

The rearrangement joins TRBV28 to TRBJ2-1, with 8 bases matching TRBD2. The V and J ends lost 4 bases and 9 bases, in that order; junction bases with no gene match: 14. Germline V gives CDR1 MDHEN, CDR2 SYDVKM. The CDR3 contains 16 residues. CDR3 in DNA: TGTGCCAGCAGTTCACCGGGACTAGGGTTTTTGGGTGAGCAGTTCTTC. Protein sequence: CASSSPGLGFLGEQFF.

This clonotype has more than one count but fewer than ten. This chain uses TRBV10-3 with TRBJ2-3; D is ambiguous. CDR3 size: 17 residues. V shed 4 bases and J shed 0 bases, with 17 bases lying between them. The germline V gene has CDR1 ENHRY and CDR2 SYGVKD. The CDR3 DNA is TGTGCCATCAGTGTTCGGGCACCAACAATTAGCACAGATACGCAGTATTTT. Translated: CAISVRAPTISTDTQYF.

This clonotype came up a few times. The rearrangement links TRBV15 to TRBJ2-3; 7 bases line up with TRBD2. From germline, CDR1 is LNHNV and CDR2 YYDKDF (reference sequence). CDR3 size: 15 residues. V gave up 3 bases and J gave up 2 bases; unmatched junction bases: 5. The CDR3 bases are TGTGCCACCAGCAGGGCTAGCGGCTTCACAGATACGCAGTATTTT. Amino acids: CATSRASGFTDTQYF.

This chain's CDR3 is CASSPGLGFETQYF. The CDR3 nucleotides read TGTGCCAGCAGCCCCGGACTGGGTTTCGAGACCCAGTACTTC. J is TRBJ2-5 and V is TRBV7-2; tentatively, D is TRBD2 (5 bases). This CDR3 is built from 14 residues. Trimming left V 5 bases short and J 5 bases short, with 15 bases between. Germline assignment: CDR1 SGHTA and CDR2 FQGNSA.

This clonotype was detected only a few times. The chain carries TRBV29-1 and TRBJ2-1, with 7 positions matching TRBD2. The V and J ends lost 6 bases and 4 bases, in that order; junction bases with no gene match: 9. This CDR3 has 14 residues. The germline V gene has CDR1 SQVTM and CDR2 ANQGSEA. CDR3 nucleotides: TGCAGCGTACGCGGGAGATTAGGGTACAATGAGCAGTTCTTC. Its translation is CSVRGRLGYNEQFF.

V and J are TRBV6-5 and TRBJ2-5; no reliable D call. The CDR3 is 13 amino acids. V gave up 5 bases and J gave up 11 bases, with 18 bases separating them. CDR1 MNHEY and CDR2 SVGAGI come from the germline V gene. CDR3: CASSRNLGVGQYF. For the CDR3, the DNA is TGTGCCAGCAGTAGGAACCTCGGAGTCGGGCAGTACTTC.

This clonotype appeared a few times. This chain links TRBV6-1 with TRBJ2-4, with TRBD2 as a possible D gene (6 bases). V lost 5 bases and J 9 bases, leaving 14 bases between the germline ends. CDR3 length equals 13 residues. The germline V gene encodes CDR1 MNHNS and CDR2 SASEGT. DNA for the CDR3: TGTGCCAGCAGTCAAGGGACTTATGGCATTCAGTACTTC. Protein: CASSQGTYGIQYF.

This clonotype was observed a handful of times. The chain employs TRBV11-2 and TRBJ2-5; possible D gene TRBD2, 7 bases. The assigned J gene may be wrong: the sequence end matches TRBJ2-1 better. This CDR3 region has 16 residues. The germline CDR1 and CDR2 sequences are SGHAT and FQNNGV. Here the CDR3 reads CASSYRGLLSRGEQFF. CDR3 bases: TGTGCCAGCAGCTACCGGGGACTACTAAGCAGGGGTGAGCAGTTCTTC.